These 25 T cell receptor beta chains came from one sample sequenced in a study of control samples from healthy donors and cancer patients. Here immunoSEQ multiplex PCR was the method, and the copy in TCRdb shows in-frame clones only, minus some. The profile shows some 140,000 clones, about 94% of them singletons. The sample comprised blood. Every receptor here comes from a man aged 40-49 years in good health.

This chain uses TRBV6-5 with TRBJ2-2; D unclear. The CDR3 is 13 residues long. Looked up from germline, CDR1 is MNHEY and CDR2 is SVGAGI. Trimming stripped 6 bases from V and 0 bases from J, with 5 bases between. The CDR3 DNA reads TGTGCCAGCAGAAGGCCGAACACCGGGGAGCTGTTTTTT. Amino acids: CASRRPNTGELFF.

The chain carries TRBV29-1 and TRBJ2-7; a weak D match, TRBD1 (5 bases). V gave up 1 base and J gave up 6 bases, with 13 bases separating them. The CDR3 extends over 13 amino acids. Germline-derived CDR1 and CDR2 are SQVTM and ANQGSEA. The CDR3 spells CSVEVTQGAEQYF. CDR3 sequence (DNA): TGCAGCGTTGAAGTAACCCAGGGCGCCGAGCAGTACTTC.

Only one count was recorded for this clone. The chain employs TRBV5-6 and TRBJ1-1; 9 positions match TRBD1. The CDR3 contains 15 residues. The V gene's germline CDR1 is SGHDT and CDR2 YYEEEE. Trimming removed 4 bases from V and 4 bases from J; junction bases left unmatched: 8. The DNA for the CDR3 is TGTGCCAGCAGCGCGTACGGACAGGGGTCCACTGAAGCTTTCTTT. Its translation is CASSAYGQGSTEAFF.

This clone came up once. The rearrangement joins TRBV20-1 to TRBJ2-1; D not certain. Germline CDR1 DFQATT, CDR2 SNEGSKA (reference sequence). The CDR3 loop spans 11 amino acids. Between the trimmed V and J ends, which lost 0 bases and 9 bases, there was a span of 6 bases. The CDR3 spells CSARDRVEQFF. CDR3 sequence (DNA): TGCAGTGCTAGAGATCGAGTTGAGCAGTTCTTC.

The chain uses TRBV6-6 and TRBJ1-3; 7 bases agree with TRBD1. V shed 10 bases and J 0 bases; nucleotides not matched to a gene: 6. CDR3 length: 14 amino acids. Germline-derived CDR1 and CDR2 are MNHNY and SVGAGI (reference sequence). CDR3 sequence: CAIPTGSSGNTIYF. Written as DNA, the CDR3 is TGTGCCATTCCGACAGGGAGCTCTGGAAACACCATATATTTT.

The chain links TRBV19 to TRBJ1-1; unclear D gene. V gave up 5 bases and J gave up 11 bases, with 15 bases separating them. Per the germline V gene, CDR1 is LNHDA and CDR2 is SQIVND (reference sequence). This CDR3 is 12 amino acids long. The CDR3, as DNA: TGTGCCAGTAGTCTCCGGGGTGTCGGGGCTTTCTTT. Protein sequence: CASSLRGVGAFF.

As concerns this clone: Distinct nucleotide sequences in the sample also encode this CDR3. The chain has TRBV4-2 and TRBJ2-3, with 7 nucleotides matching TRBD2. Losses at the gene ends were 4 bases for V and 0 bases for J; bases not matched to a gene: 16. Germline CDR1 reads LGHNA; CDR2 reads YNFKEQ. The CDR3 runs 19 residues. The CDR3 here is CASSPGDQRGSASTDTQYF. The DNA for the CDR3 is TGTGCCAGCAGCCCTGGAGACCAGCGGGGCTCCGCTAGCACAGATACGCAGTATTTT.

This chain links TRBV5-1 with TRBJ2-7; 14 bases map to TRBD2. CDR1 SGHRS and CDR2 YFSETQ come from the germline V gene. The V gene end was trimmed by 4 bases and the J gene end by 7 bases; junction bases not matched to a gene: 7. This CDR3 contains 15 residues. CDR3 bases: TGCGCCAGCAGCCCGGGACTAGCGGGGGCTGAAGAGCAGTACTTC. This gives the protein CASSPGLAGAEEQYF.

The chain carries TRBV29-1 and TRBJ1-2; the match to TRBD1 covers 7 bases. This CDR3 spans 15 amino acids. Germline trimming cut 3 bases from V and 5 bases from J; bases unmatched to any gene: 12. The germline V gene has CDR1 SQVTM and CDR2 ANQGSEA. CDR3 protein: CSVEENTGVGYGYTF. The CDR3 bases are TGCAGCGTTGAGGAAAACACAGGGGTTGGGTATGGCTACACCTTC.

V and J are TRBV29-1 and TRBJ2-3; 14 bases map to TRBD2. V dropped 8 bases and J dropped 7; count of bases not matched to a gene: 8. Germline CDR1 is SQVTM and CDR2 is ANQGSEA. The length of the CDR3 is 14 residues. CDR3 in amino acids: CSLTTSGGANTQYF. CDR3 in DNA: TGCAGCTTAACGACTAGCGGGGGGGCAAATACGCAGTATTTT.

This clone was counted once. V is TRBV5-1 and J is TRBJ2-3; 7 bases are a match to TRBD2. Germline-derived CDR1 and CDR2 are SGHRS and YFSETQ. The ends lost 3 bases at V and 4 bases at J; junction bases unmatched: 11. This CDR3 is 16 amino acids long. The CDR3 spells CASSSQRGGGPDTQYF. Written as DNA, the CDR3 is TGCGCCAGCAGCTCACAGCGGGGCGGTGGGCCAGATACGCAGTATTTT.

This rearrangement joins TRBV11-2 to TRBJ1-5, with D possibly matching TRBD1 (5 bases). Germline V lookup: CDR1 SGHAT, CDR2 FQNNGV. V dropped 3 bases and J dropped 7 bases, with 10 bases sitting between them. The CDR3 covers 13 residues. The CDR3 DNA sequence: TGTGCCAGCAGCTTCGGGGGGGGGCAGCCCCAGCATTTT. Residues: CASSFGGGQPQHF.

V and J are TRBV7-9 and TRBJ1-1, with D hard to call. V shed 6 bases and J shed 1 base, with 15 bases lying between them. The CDR3 has 15 amino acids. Per the germline V gene, CDR1 is SEHNR and CDR2 is FQNEAQ (reference sequence). DNA for the CDR3: TGTGCCAGCAGGCAGTCAGGTAATTCGAACACTGAAGCTTTCTTT. Its translation is CASRQSGNSNTEAFF.

This clone was found once. The chain combines TRBV7-9 with TRBJ1-3; D possibly corresponds to TRBD1 (5 bases). The CDR3 has 15 amino acids. The V end lost 8 bases, the J end lost 0 bases, and 14 bases lay between the germline ends. In germline, CDR1 is SEHNR, CDR2 FQNEAQ (reference sequence). The CDR3 reads CASPGGTSSGNTIYF. The CDR3 region has the DNA TGTGCCAGCCCTGGGGGGACCTCCTCTGGAAACACCATATATTTT.

CDR3 protein: CASSPGHGSSGNTIYF. In nucleotides, the CDR3 is TGTGCCAGCTCACCGGGGCACGGGTCCTCTGGAAACACCATATATTTT. The chain recombines TRBV18 with TRBJ1-3; D perhaps matches TRBD1 (5 bases). Germline CDR1 and CDR2: KGHSH and LQKENI. The V end lost 3 bases, the J end lost 0 bases, and 12 bases lay between the germline ends. This CDR3 contains 16 residues. Full variable domain (outside the CDR3, taken from reference TRBV18 and TRBJ1-3): NAGVMQNPRHLVRRRGQEARLRCSPMKGHSHVYWYRQLPEEGLKFMVYLQKENIIDESGMPKERFSAEFPKEGPSILRIQQVVRGDSAAYFCASSPGHGSSGNTIYFGEGSWLTVV.

This clone was seen more than once but under ten times. This chain's CDR3 is CASTGQGRYGYTF. The CDR3 DNA reads TGTGCCAGCACAGGACAGGGACGGTATGGCTACACCTTC. V is TRBV2 and J is TRBJ1-2; 8 bases match TRBD1. The germline V gene has CDR1 SNHLY and CDR2 FYNNEI. The CDR3 covers 13 residues. Trimming cost V 7 bases and J 5 bases; bases outside gene matches: 6.

The chain carries TRBV6-6 and TRBJ2-1, with a weak D call TRBD2 (6 bases). This CDR3 spans 12 amino acids. Germline values: CDR1 MNHNY, CDR2 SVGAGI (reference sequence). Trimming stripped 6 bases from V and 12 bases from J, with 15 bases between. CDR3 loop: CASSTPKAGQFF. The CDR3 bases are TGTGCCAGCAGCACCCCCAAAGCGGGGCAGTTCTTC.

V usage is TRBV11-3 and J usage is TRBJ1-1, with no clear D. The V and J ends lost 3 bases and 2 bases respectively, with 10 bases between them. Germline V gene data show CDR1 as SGHNT and CDR2 as YENEEA. This CDR3 region has 14 residues. In DNA, the CDR3 is TGTGCCAGCAGCTTTTCCGGGAGTAACACTGAAGCTTTCTTT. Translated, it gives CASSFSGSNTEAFF.

The CDR3 DNA follows: TGTGCCAGCAGTGAGGAGCGGTTCAGGTTTAACTATGGCTACACCTTC. Its protein product is CASSEERFRFNYGYTF. The chain recombines TRBV6-1 with TRBJ1-2; D is ambiguous. Trimming shortened V by 3 bases and J by 1 base, and 15 bases separated the two germline ends. The CDR3 runs 16 residues. Germline values: CDR1 MNHNS, CDR2 SASEGT.

The chain links TRBV12-3 or TRBV12-4 to TRBJ1-5; unclear D gene. V lost 4 bases to trimming and J lost 5 bases, with 6 bases between them. This CDR3 comprises 12 residues. The CDR3 sequence: CASSWSDQPQHF. As DNA, the CDR3 is TGTGCCAGCAGTTGGTCTGATCAGCCCCAGCATTTT.

This rearrangement joins TRBV3-1 (or the pseudogene TRBV3-2) to TRBJ1-2; perhaps TRBD1 as D (6 bases). The CDR3 runs 15 residues. With 4 bases removed from V and 4 bases from J, the gap between germline ends came to 16 bases. Germline CDR1 reads LGHDT; CDR2 reads YNNKEL (reference sequence). The CDR3 region is CASSPFGGGGYGYTF. The CDR3 bases are TGTGCCAGCAGCCCATTTGGGGGGGGCGGCTATGGCTACACCTTC.

The chain uses TRBV7-9 and TRBJ2-2; D possibly corresponds to TRBD1 (6 bases). The germline gives CDR1 SEHNR, CDR2 FQNEAQ (reference sequence). V lost 2 bases and J lost 1, with 11 bases in between. The CDR3 extends over 16 amino acids. CDR3 sequence reads: CASSLRGTQNTGELFF. Here the CDR3 DNA reads TGTGCCAGCAGCTTACGTGGGACACAGAACACCGGGGAGCTGTTTTTT. The full variable domain, in which reference TRBV7-9 and TRBJ2-2 provide the parts outside the CDR3, is DTGVSQNPRHKITKRGQNVTFRCDPISEHNRLYWYRQTLGQGPEFLTYFQNEAQLEKSRLLSDRFSAERPKGSFSTLEIQRTEQGDSAMYLCASSLRGTQNTGELFFGEGSRLTVL.

The CDR3 is CSVGGVEGTQGHEQYF. CDR3 sequence (DNA): TGCAGCGTTGGGGGGGTCGAGGGTACTCAGGGGCACGAGCAGTACTTC. The J gene is TRBJ2-7, the V gene TRBV29-1; D might be TRBD1 or TRBD2, each matching 6 bases. Trimming left V 4 bases short and J 5 bases short, with 24 bases between. Germline CDR1 SQVTM, CDR2 ANQGSEA. The CDR3 has 16 amino acids.

The chain combines TRBV3-1 (or the pseudogene TRBV3-2) with TRBJ1-5; 8 nucleotides align to TRBD1. This CDR3 comprises 14 residues. Germline CDR1 LGHDT, CDR2 YNNKEL (reference sequence). Trimming took 1 base from V and 10 from J; bases not matched to a gene: 6. The CDR3 is CASSQVDREEPQHF. In DNA form, the CDR3 reads TGTGCCAGCAGCCAAGTGGACAGGGAGGAACCCCAGCATTTT.

V and J are TRBV15 and TRBJ2-7, with D possibly called TRBD1 or TRBD2 (6 bases each). Looked up from germline, CDR1 is LNHNV and CDR2 is YYDKDF (reference sequence). This CDR3 comprises 16 residues. Trimming took 1 base from V and 6 from J, leaving 19 bases between them. The CDR3 region has the DNA TGTGCCACCAGCAGAGGGAGGGGCCTCACAGGGTCCGAGCAGTACTTC. Translated, it gives CATSRGRGLTGSEQYF.